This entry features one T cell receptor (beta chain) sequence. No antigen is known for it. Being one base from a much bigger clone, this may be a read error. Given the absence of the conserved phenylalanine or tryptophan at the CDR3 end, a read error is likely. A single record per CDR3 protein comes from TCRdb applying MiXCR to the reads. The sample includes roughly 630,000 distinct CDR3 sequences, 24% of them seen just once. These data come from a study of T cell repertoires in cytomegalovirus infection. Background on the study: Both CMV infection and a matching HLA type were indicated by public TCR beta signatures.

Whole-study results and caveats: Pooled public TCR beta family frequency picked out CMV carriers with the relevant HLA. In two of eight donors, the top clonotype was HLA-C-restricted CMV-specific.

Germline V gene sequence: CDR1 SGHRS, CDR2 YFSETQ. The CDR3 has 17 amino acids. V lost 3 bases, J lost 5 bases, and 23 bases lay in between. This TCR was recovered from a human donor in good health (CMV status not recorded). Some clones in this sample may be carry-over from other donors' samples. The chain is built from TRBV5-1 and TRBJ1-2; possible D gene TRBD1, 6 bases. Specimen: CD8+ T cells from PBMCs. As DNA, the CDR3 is TGCGCCAGCAGCTCACCGGCCAGGGGCCCCACCGATTATGGCTACACCTGC. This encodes CASSSPARGPTDYGYTC.